These 5 T cell receptor beta chains came from one sample sequenced in a study of control samples from healthy donors and cancer patients. The data were produced by immunoSEQ multiplex PCR, yet TCRdb's version contains in-frame clones alone and is incomplete. The table has roughly 170,000 clones, approximately 91% seen once. The sequenced sample was blood. These receptors all come from a middle-aged woman in good health.

J is TRBJ2-7 and V is TRBV6-5; a possible D gene is TRBD2 (6 bases). The CDR3 length is 13 residues. Trimming stripped 6 bases from V and 5 bases from J, with 14 bases between. Germline CDR1 reads MNHEY; CDR2 reads SVGAGI. The CDR3 here is CASRTGEGDEQYF. The CDR3 region has the DNA TGTGCCAGCAGGACGGGGGAAGGGGACGAGCAGTACTTC.

This CDR3 is CASSSGTQETQYF. In DNA, the CDR3 is TGTGCCAGCAGCTCGGGGACCCAAGAGACCCAGTACTTC. This chain connects TRBV7-8 to TRBJ2-5; D possibly uses TRBD1 or TRBD2 (5 bases each). From germline, CDR1 is SGHVS and CDR2 FQNEAQ. The CDR3 runs to 13 residues. V lost 4 bases and J 1 base, leaving 7 bases between the germline ends. The complete variable domain, with remaining parts taken from reference TRBV7-8 and TRBJ2-5, reads GAGVSQSPRYKVAKRGQDVALRCDPISGHVSLFWYQQALGQGPEFLTYFQNEAQLDKSGLPSDRFFAERPEGSVSTLKIQRTQQEDSAVYLCASSSGTQETQYFGPGTRLLVL.

The chain uses TRBV27 and TRBJ2-5, with D perhaps TRBD2 (5 bases). This CDR3 is built from 16 residues. The germline V and J ends were trimmed by 6 bases and 1 base, with 18 bases remaining between them. Germline assignment: CDR1 MNHEY and CDR2 SMNVEV (reference sequence). The CDR3 loop reads CASSATNIGTQETQYF. CDR3 coding DNA: TGTGCCAGCAGCGCGACTAATATCGGAACCCAAGAGACCCAGTACTTC.

The genes are TRBV5-1 and TRBJ1-2; TRBD1 aligns across 10 bases. This CDR3 spans 16 amino acids. The junction had 13 bases not matched to a gene; V was cut back by 4 bases and J by 7 bases. Germline CDR1 SGHRS, CDR2 YFSETQ. The CDR3 coding sequence is TGCGCCAGCAGCCCTCTTTCCGGGACAGGGGTCGTTGGCTACACCTTC. The encoded protein is CASSPLSGTGVVGYTF.

On this clone: Relative to the germline gene, one junction end is altered; a read error may explain this. The chain uses TRBV6-6 and TRBJ2-2; D is unresolved. The germline CDR1 and CDR2 sequences are MNHNY and SVGAGI (reference sequence). This CDR3 comprises 13 residues. The CDR3: CASSNSNTGELFF. The CDR3, as DNA: TGTGCCAGCAGTAACTCGAACACCGGGGAGCTGTTTTTT.